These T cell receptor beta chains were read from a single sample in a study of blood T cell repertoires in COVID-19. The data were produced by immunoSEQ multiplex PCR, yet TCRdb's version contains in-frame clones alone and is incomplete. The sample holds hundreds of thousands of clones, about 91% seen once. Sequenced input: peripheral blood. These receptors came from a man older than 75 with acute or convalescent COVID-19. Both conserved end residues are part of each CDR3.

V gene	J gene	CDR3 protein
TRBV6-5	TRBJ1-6	CASSYSDRAESPLHF
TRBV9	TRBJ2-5	CASSPPRGVETQYF
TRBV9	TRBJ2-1	CASSGRLAGSNEQFF
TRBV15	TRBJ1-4	CATSRGGTGNEKLFF
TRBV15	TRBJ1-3	CATSRDIGGADTIYF
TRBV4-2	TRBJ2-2	CASSQDGGGAGELFF
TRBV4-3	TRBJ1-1	CASSQEHLNTEAFF
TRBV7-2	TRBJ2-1	CASSPWAGGRDEQFF
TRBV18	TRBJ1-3	CASSPGQTGNTIYF
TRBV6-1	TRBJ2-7	CASRDYYEQYF
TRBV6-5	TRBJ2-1	CASTSRGTTPNEQFF
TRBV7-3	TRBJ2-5	CASSPSGGGTQETQYF
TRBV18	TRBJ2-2	CASSPDRSTGELFF
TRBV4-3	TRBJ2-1	CASSQDWGEGNEQFF
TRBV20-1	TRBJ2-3	CSATPSDTQYF
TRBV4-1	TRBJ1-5	CASSPDINRAGQPQHF
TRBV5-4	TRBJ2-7	CASSSVGQSYEQYF
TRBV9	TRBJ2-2	CASQAGITPGELFF
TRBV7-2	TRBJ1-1	CASSPMSPEAFF
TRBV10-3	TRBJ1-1	CAISGGTGGYTEAFF
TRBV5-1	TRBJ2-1	CASSSKRPSGGRDEQFF
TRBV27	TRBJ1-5	CASRPLRGEQPQHF
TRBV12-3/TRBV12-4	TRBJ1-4	CASSQQYEKLFF
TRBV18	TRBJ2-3	CASSMGVSQYF
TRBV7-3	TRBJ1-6	CASSLSPGNNSPLHF
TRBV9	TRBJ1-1	CASSVASTGGETEAFF
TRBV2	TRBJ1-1	CATEEQGLLNTEAFF
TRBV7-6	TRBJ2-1	CASSLLAGVYNEQFF
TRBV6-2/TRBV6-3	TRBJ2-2	CASSGLAVNTGELFF
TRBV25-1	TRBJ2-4	CASHSKAKNIQYF
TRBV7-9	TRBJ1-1	CASRRETEAFF
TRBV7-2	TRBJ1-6	CASSRQGLPLHF
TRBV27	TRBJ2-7	CASSRLAGGSEQYF
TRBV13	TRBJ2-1	CASSLGTLYNEQFF
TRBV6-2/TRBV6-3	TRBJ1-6	CASSRQGRNNSPLHF
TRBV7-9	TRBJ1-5	CASSLGQSLNQPQHF
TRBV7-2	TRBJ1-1	CASSLARGVSTEAFF
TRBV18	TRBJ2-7	CASSPLSAASSYEQYF
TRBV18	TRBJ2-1	CASSPLGSGAYNEQFF
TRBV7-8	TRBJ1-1	CASSSDRGLTEAFF
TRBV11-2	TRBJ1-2	CASSLGDSLYGYTF
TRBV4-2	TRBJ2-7	CASSQDIPYEQYF
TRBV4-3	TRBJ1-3	CASSQGTYRTRSSGNTIYF
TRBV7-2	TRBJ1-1	CASSFRGTNTEAFF
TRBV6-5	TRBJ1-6	CASNRYDNSGSPLHF
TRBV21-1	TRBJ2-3	CASSIGLVAQKDTQYF
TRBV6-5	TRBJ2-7	CASSNTGTGLYEQYF
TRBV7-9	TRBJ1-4	CASSLGSSGAGEKLFF
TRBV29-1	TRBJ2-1	CSEGTGENNEQFF
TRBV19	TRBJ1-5	CASSPTNRGRNQPQHF
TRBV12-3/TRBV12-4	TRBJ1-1	CASSSTTGAFF
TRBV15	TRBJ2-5	CATSRDEDRGGQETQYF
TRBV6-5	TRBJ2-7	CASSYSWRIKTYEQYF
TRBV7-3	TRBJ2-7	CASSPPKQGPSYEQYF